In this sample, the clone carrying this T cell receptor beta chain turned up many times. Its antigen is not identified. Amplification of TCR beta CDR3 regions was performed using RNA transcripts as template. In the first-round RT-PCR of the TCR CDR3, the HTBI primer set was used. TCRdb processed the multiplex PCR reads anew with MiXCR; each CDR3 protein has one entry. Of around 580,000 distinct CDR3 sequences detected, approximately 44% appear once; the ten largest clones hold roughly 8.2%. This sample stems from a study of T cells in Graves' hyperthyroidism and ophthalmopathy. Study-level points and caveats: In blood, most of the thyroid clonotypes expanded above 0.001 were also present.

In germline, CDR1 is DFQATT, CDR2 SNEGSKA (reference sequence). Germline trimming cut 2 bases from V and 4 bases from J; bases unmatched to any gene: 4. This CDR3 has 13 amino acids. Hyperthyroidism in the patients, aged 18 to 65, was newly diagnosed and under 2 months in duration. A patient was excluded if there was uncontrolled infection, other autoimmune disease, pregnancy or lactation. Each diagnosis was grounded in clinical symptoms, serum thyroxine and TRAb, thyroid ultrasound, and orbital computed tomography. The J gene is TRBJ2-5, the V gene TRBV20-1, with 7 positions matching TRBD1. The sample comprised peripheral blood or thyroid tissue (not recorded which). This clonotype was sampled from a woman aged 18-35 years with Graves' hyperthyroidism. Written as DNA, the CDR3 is TGCAGTGCTAGAAGACAGGGACCAGAGACCCAGTACTTC. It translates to CSARRQGPETQYF.